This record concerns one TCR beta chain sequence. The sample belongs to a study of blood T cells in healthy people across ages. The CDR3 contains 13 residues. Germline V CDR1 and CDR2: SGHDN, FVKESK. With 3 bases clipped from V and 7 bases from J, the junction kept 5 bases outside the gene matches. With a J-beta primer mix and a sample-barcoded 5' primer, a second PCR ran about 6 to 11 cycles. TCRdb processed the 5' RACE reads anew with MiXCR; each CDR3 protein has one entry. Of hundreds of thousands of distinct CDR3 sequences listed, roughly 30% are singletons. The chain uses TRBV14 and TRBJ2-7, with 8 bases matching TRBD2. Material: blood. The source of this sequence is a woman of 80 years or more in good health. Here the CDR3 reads CASSQGLVEEQYF. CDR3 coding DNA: TGTGCCAGCAGCCAGGGACTAGTGGAGGAGCAGTACTTC.